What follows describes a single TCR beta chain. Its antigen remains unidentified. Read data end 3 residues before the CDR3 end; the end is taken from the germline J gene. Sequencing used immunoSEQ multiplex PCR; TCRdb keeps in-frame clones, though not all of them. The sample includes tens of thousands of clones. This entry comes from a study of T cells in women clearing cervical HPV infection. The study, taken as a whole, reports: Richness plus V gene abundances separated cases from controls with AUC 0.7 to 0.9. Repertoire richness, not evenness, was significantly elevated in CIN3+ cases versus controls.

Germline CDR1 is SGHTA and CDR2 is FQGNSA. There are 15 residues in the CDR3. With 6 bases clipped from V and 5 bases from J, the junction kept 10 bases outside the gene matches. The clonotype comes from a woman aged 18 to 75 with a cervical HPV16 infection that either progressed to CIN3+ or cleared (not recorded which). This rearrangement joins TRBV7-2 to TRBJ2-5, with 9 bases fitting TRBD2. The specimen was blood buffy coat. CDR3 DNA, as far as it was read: TGTGCCAGCAGACAGGGCGGGAGGGCCGCGGAGACC. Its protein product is CASRQGGRAAET. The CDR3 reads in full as CASRQGGRAAETQYF.